Each of the 25 T cell receptor beta chains below was sequenced from the same sample in a study of molecular identifiers for immune sequencing clone quantification. Using its own MiXCR run on the PCR reads, TCRdb lists one record per CDR3 protein. The table has 53,000 or so distinct CDR3 sequences, approximately 34% seen once. Sequencing was done on a sample of naive CD8+ T cells from blood, with Jurkat cell RNA spiked in. The sample's subset: FACS-sorted CD8+CD4-CCR7+CD45RA+ naive T cells. All receptors come from a human donor in good health. Some libraries in this study had Jurkat cell RNA spiked in.

This clonotype came up a few times. The rearrangement joins TRBV19 to TRBJ2-2, with D tentatively TRBD2 (6 bases). Trimming took off 3 bases at V and 6 bases at J, with 11 bases between the two ends. Germline V gives CDR1 LNHDA, CDR2 SQIVND (reference sequence). The CDR3 covers 14 residues. CDR3 in DNA: TGTGCCAGTAGTATCGGACGACTAGCCGGGGAGCTGTTTTTT. Translated: CASSIGRLAGELFF.

A word on this clonotype: Germline and junction disagree at one end, which may indicate a read error. This chain uses TRBV27 with TRBJ1-5, with D hard to call. Germline loops: CDR1 MNHEY, CDR2 SMNVEV (reference sequence). The CDR3 length is 17 residues. CDR3 sequence reads: CASSSSAQIVGNLPQHF. CDR3 in DNA: TGTGCCAGCAGCTCATCTGCCCAGATAGTTGGCAATCTGCCCCAGCATTTT.

The chain joins TRBV20-1 to TRBJ2-2; TRBD1 is a possible D gene (5 bases). Germline-derived CDR1 and CDR2 are DFQATT and SNEGSKA (reference sequence). The CDR3 covers 13 residues. V was pared by 3 bases and J by 3 bases, with 8 bases between. CDR3 protein: CSARDIYTGELFF. DNA of the CDR3: TGCAGTGCTAGGGACATTTACACCGGGGAGCTGTTTTTT.

As concerns this clonotype: A read error may explain this, as a much larger clone is one base away. V usage is TRBV6-5 and J usage is TRBJ1-5; weak D call: TRBD1 (5 bases). V gave up 2 bases and J gave up 9 bases, with 11 bases separating them. The germline gives CDR1 MNHEY, CDR2 SVGAGI. The CDR3 loop spans 13 amino acids. The CDR3 region has the DNA TGTGCCAGCAGTTACGGGGCACTACGGCCCCAGCATTTT. Translating gives CASSYGALRPQHF.

This clonotype was detected ten times or more. The V call is TRBV3-1, the J call TRBJ2-7; D is perhaps TRBD2 (6 bases). The V gene's germline CDR1 is LGHDT and CDR2 YNNKEL (reference sequence). Trimming stripped 6 bases from V and 4 bases from J, with 16 bases between. The length of the CDR3 is 14 residues. CDR3 nucleotide sequence: TGTGCCAGCAGTCCCGGGACTGAAAGTTACGAGCAGTACTTC. The encoded protein is CASSPGTESYEQYF.

Concerning this clonotype itself: This may be a read error: a much more frequent sequence differs by one nucleotide. The CDR3 ends on some other residue instead of the conserved phenylalanine or tryptophan, so this is likely a read error. This sequence joins TRBV19 and TRBJ1-5; the D is unclear. CDR1 and CDR2 (germline): LNHDA, SQIVND (reference sequence). Trimming shortened V by 3 bases and J by 6 bases, and 9 bases separated the two germline ends. The CDR3 has 13 amino acids. The DNA for the CDR3 is TGTGCCAGTAGTATCCGGACCCGTCAGCCCCAGCATTCT. It specifies CASSIRTRQPQHS.

The chain links TRBV24-1 to TRBJ2-3; 9 positions agree with TRBD2. After removal of 10 bases from V and 1 base from J, the junction contained 5 bases not matched to a gene. The CDR3 runs to 14 residues. The V gene's germline CDR1 is KGHDR and CDR2 SFDVKD. The CDR3 reads CATQTSGGTDTQYF. The DNA for the CDR3 is TGTGCCACACAGACTAGCGGAGGCACAGATACGCAGTATTTT.

This clonotype was counted many times. The V call is TRBV28, the J call TRBJ2-7; 7 bases are a match to TRBD2. CDR1 and CDR2 from the germline V gene are MDHEN and SYDVKM. This CDR3 is 13 amino acids long. With 7 bases clipped from V and 2 bases from J, the junction kept 5 bases outside the gene matches. The CDR3 DNA reads TGTGCCAGCACCCGGGAGGCTACCTACGAGCAGTACTTC. Protein: CASTREATYEQYF.

This clonotype occurred a few times. J is TRBJ2-7 and V is TRBV4-2, with 11 nucleotides matching TRBD2. Germline trimming cut 0 bases from V and 3 bases from J; bases unmatched to any gene: 10. This CDR3 is 18 amino acids long. Looked up from germline, CDR1 is LGHNA and CDR2 is YNFKEQ. CDR3 sequence: CASSQDRGLAEIYYEQYF. For the CDR3, the DNA is TGTGCCAGCAGCCAAGATCGGGGACTAGCGGAGATTTACTACGAGCAGTACTTC.

Note on this clonotype: A read error may be the cause here, since a much bigger clone is one base away. The chain links TRBV7-9 to TRBJ2-2; D unresolved. Germline V gene lookup returns CDR1 SEHNR and CDR2 FQNEAQ (reference sequence). This CDR3 spans 11 amino acids. CDR3 nucleotide sequence: TGTGCCTGCAGCTCGGCCGGGGAGCTGTTTTTT. Its protein product is CACSSAGELFF.

This chain links TRBV6-6 with TRBJ1-5; 10 bases are a match to TRBD1. The CDR3 length is 15 residues. Unmatched junction bases numbered 3, after V lost 2 bases and J lost 5 bases. CDR1 MNHNY and CDR2 SVGAGI come from the germline V gene (reference sequence). CDR3 DNA: TGTGCCAGCAGTTACCCGGGACAGGGGCATCAGCCCCAGCATTTT. Protein product: CASSYPGQGHQPQHF.

The chain recombines TRBV6-5 with TRBJ2-7; perhaps D is TRBD1 or TRBD2 (5 bases each). The CDR3 is made up of 14 amino acids. V was clipped by 6 bases and J by 4 bases, with 16 bases between them. Germline V gene data show CDR1 as MNHEY and CDR2 as SVGAGI. Written as DNA, the CDR3 is TGTGCCAGCAGGACCCCCCGGGGCCAGTACGAGCAGTACTTC. Translating it yields CASRTPRGQYEQYF.

With regard to this clonotype: A much larger clonotype is one base distant, so this may be a read error. The J gene is TRBJ2-1, the V gene TRBV28, with D perhaps given as TRBD1 or TRBD2 (5 bases each). CDR3 length: 13 amino acids. Germline V gives CDR1 MDHEN, CDR2 SYDVKM. CDR3 DNA sequence: TGTGCCAGCAGTTTGGGGACCTACATTGAGCAGTTCTTC. Translation: CASSLGTYIEQFF. The full variable domain, with the rest looked up from reference TRBV28 and TRBJ2-1, is DVKVTQSSRYLVKRTGEKVFLECVQDMDHENMFWYRQDPGLGLRLIYFSYDVKMKEKGDIPEGYSVSREKKERFSLILESASTNQTSMYLCASSLGTYIEQFFGPGTRLTVL.

The V gene is TRBV19, the J gene TRBJ1-4; D unresolved. V dropped 1 base and J dropped 0 bases, with 9 bases sitting between them. From germline, CDR1 is LNHDA and CDR2 SQIVND (reference sequence). This CDR3 has 16 residues. CDR3 protein: CASSIVGSTTNEKLFF. The CDR3 nucleotides read TGTGCCAGTAGTATAGTGGGGTCGACAACTAATGAAAAACTGTTTTTT.

This clonotype was counted ten times or more. This CDR3 is CSVEDRSSGELFF. The CDR3 DNA reads as TGCAGCGTTGAAGACAGGTCTTCCGGGGAGCTGTTTTTT. The chain recombines TRBV29-1 with TRBJ2-2; D uncertain. Deletions cut 0 bases from V and 6 bases from J, with 8 bases between. Germline V gives CDR1 SQVTM, CDR2 ANQGSEA. The CDR3 sequence is 13 residues long.

The sample holds many counts of this clonotype. For the CDR3, the DNA is TGTGCCAGCAGGCTAGCGGGGGGGACAGATACGCAGTATTTT. Encoded protein: CASRLAGGTDTQYF. The chain carries TRBV7-8 and TRBJ2-3; 12 bases line up with TRBD2. Trimming removed 6 bases from V and 3 bases from J; junction bases left unmatched: 1. Germline V gene data show CDR1 as SGHVS and CDR2 as FQNEAQ. CDR3 size: 14 residues.

As for this clonotype: A much bigger clone sits one base away, suggesting this may be a read error. The chain recombines TRBV28 with TRBJ2-7; no firm D call. CDR1 is MDHEN, CDR2 SYDVKM, per germline. The V end was cut by 6 bases, the J end by 2 bases, with 8 bases between. CDR3 size: 12 residues. The CDR3 region is CASRLIPYEQYF. The CDR3 DNA reads as TGTGCCAGCAGACTAATCCCCTACGAGCAGTACTTC.

This clonotype was picked up many times. The chain combines TRBV29-1 with TRBJ2-1; 10 bases line up with TRBD2. The CDR3 has 15 residues. CDR1 is SQVTM, CDR2 ANQGSEA, per germline. V gave up 6 bases and J gave up 8 bases; unmatched junction bases: 13. CDR3 sequence: CSVAALAGLNDEQFF. CDR3 in DNA: TGCAGCGTCGCAGCACTAGCGGGGCTAAACGATGAGCAGTTCTTC.

The table lists this clonotype with many counts. The V call is TRBV7-9, the J call TRBJ2-7; 10 bases fit TRBD2. This CDR3 contains 14 residues. Germline V gene data show CDR1 as SEHNR and CDR2 as FQNEAQ (reference sequence). The J segment lost 6 bases and the V segment lost 11 bases, leaving 13 bases of the junction unmatched. Written as DNA, the CDR3 is TGTGCCGCAGAACCACTAGCGGGAAGCGGCGAGCAGTACTTC. Translation: CAAEPLAGSGEQYF.

As to this clonotype: This may arise from a read error, as a much more abundant clone is one base away. Because the CDR3 is missing its conserved closing phenylalanine or tryptophan, this is likely a read error. The chain links TRBV7-8 to TRBJ2-3; D is tentatively TRBD1 or TRBD2 (5 bases each). This CDR3 region has 16 residues. Trimming removed 5 bases from V and 3 bases from J, with 18 bases in between. Germline-derived CDR1 and CDR2 are SGHVS and FQNEAQ. The CDR3 sequence is CASSPGGAAGTDTQYV. CDR3 DNA sequence: TGTGCCAGCAGCCCTGGGGGAGCGGCAGGGACAGATACGCAGTATGTT.

This clonotype appeared once. This chain links TRBV11-2 with TRBJ2-7; D is unclear. V was trimmed by 6 bases and J by 0 bases, leaving 9 bases between them. Per the germline V gene, CDR1 is SGHAT and CDR2 is FQNNGV. The CDR3 extends over 13 amino acids. For the CDR3, the DNA is TGTGCCAGCAGAGGGAACAGCTCCTACGAGCAGTACTTC. Protein sequence: CASRGNSSYEQYF.

This chain links TRBV12-3 or TRBV12-4 with TRBJ2-1; TRBD2 is a possible D gene (6 bases). The CDR3 has 16 residues. Trimming took off 3 bases at V and 4 bases at J, with 16 bases between the two ends. CDR3 in amino acids: CASSFASSGDYNEQFF. Here the CDR3 DNA reads TGTGCCAGCAGTTTCGCGAGTAGCGGAGATTACAATGAGCAGTTCTTC.

This clonotype came up a few times. The chain recombines TRBV7-2 with TRBJ2-5, with D uncertain. The CDR3 spans 17 residues. Germline-derived CDR1 and CDR2 are SGHTA and FQGNSA. Trimming shortened V by 2 bases and J by 2 bases, and 18 bases separated the two germline ends. CDR3 sequence (DNA): TGTGCCAGCAGCTTAAGTCTTTATGGATCGTCGCAAGAGACCCAGTACTTC. This encodes CASSLSLYGSSQETQYF. Full variable domain (outside the CDR3, taken from reference TRBV7-2 and TRBJ2-5): GAGVSQSPSNKVTEKGKDVELRCDPISGHTALYWYRQSLGQGLEFLIYFQGNSAPDKSGLPSDRFSAERTGGSVSTLTIQRTQQEDSAVYLCASSLSLYGSSQETQYFGPGTRLLVL.

This clonotype turned up a few times. The V call is TRBV19, the J call TRBJ2-7; possible D gene TRBD2, 5 bases. V lost 3 bases and J 0 bases, leaving 12 bases between the germline ends. The germline V gene has CDR1 LNHDA and CDR2 SQIVND (reference sequence). CDR3 length: 15 residues. This CDR3 reads CASSMGGRPSYEQYF. Here the CDR3 DNA reads TGTGCCAGTAGTATGGGTGGGAGACCCTCCTACGAGCAGTACTTC.

Note on this clonotype: A clone one base away is much larger, so this may be a read error. V usage is TRBV12-3 or TRBV12-4 and J usage is TRBJ2-3; D is uncertain. V was clipped by 0 bases and J by 4 bases, with 8 bases between them. The CDR3 loop spans 14 amino acids. In DNA form, the CDR3 reads TGTGCCAGCAGTTTAGCCACGGGCCCAGATACGCAGTATTTT. This codes for CASSLATGPDTQYF.